This TCR beta chain was identified in a study of OX40 agonist ivuxolimab in advanced cancers. Turning to the overall study: The costimulatory receptor OX40 (CD134) was targeted by ivuxolimab, a fully human IgG2 agonistic monoclonal antibody. Intravenous ivuxolimab was administered to patients every 2 weeks at six dose levels: 0.01, 0.1, 0.3, 1.5, 3 and 10 mg/kg. Of the approximately 50 dose-escalation patients, hepatocellular carcinoma was present in some 19, melanoma in approximately 15, renal cell carcinoma in 9 and head and neck cancer in 9. A male proportion of roughly 85% and a mean age of approximately 61 years, ranging from 23 to 79, were recorded for the dose-escalation cohort. Patients were allowed to have had prior anti-PD-1, anti-PD-L1 or anti-CTLA-4 therapy, and approximately 37% of the dose-escalation patients had been treated with checkpoint inhibitors. Partial responses were achieved by three dose-escalation patients, of whom one had hepatocellular carcinoma and two had cutaneous melanoma. Peripheral TCRbeta sequencing aimed to test whether ivuxolimab altered TCR sequence diversity and caused clonal T-cell expansion. The monotherapy dose-escalation portion (N ≈ 57 patients) of the phase I ivuxolimab trial is reported in the paper.

Concerning this clone: What antigen it recognizes has not been identified. No clone much larger than this one lies a single base away; base qualities are absent.

Genomic DNA was extracted from sorted cells for sequencing of the TCRbeta CDR3 region. The immunoSEQ Assay was used to sequence the TCRbeta CDR3 regions. Imported from immuneACCESS, the table was reduced by TCRdb to in-frame sequences with V and J called. These copies leave out some clones; in studies compared against another copy, an unresolved V gene accounts for under half, and the cause of the remainder is not known. In this sample the table shows around 70,000 clones, around four fifths of which occur a single time. The ten largest clones represent under 7% of the sample. Here is what the overall study found, with its caveats: In the 0.1-3.0 mg/kg groups, partial responders were among the patients with the lowest normalized peripheral clonal expansion, particularly in CD8+ T cells. At doses of 0.1 to 3.0 mg/kg, clonal expansion of both CD4+ and CD8+ blood T cells was observed from baseline to week 6. After ivuxolimab, more expanded clones were found on average in CD8+ T cells than in CD4+ T cells. Low levels of normalized T-cell clonal expansion were also seen in some patients who did not respond. The antigen specificity of the peripheral T cells that underwent clonal expansion was not determined.

Patients with autoimmune disease history or receiving systemic immunosuppression were excluded from the trial. Peripheral blood for TCR sequencing was drawn from every dose cohort at baseline, at cycle 4 day 1 and at cycle 7 day 1. Samples were obtained from an open-label, multicenter, first-in-human phase I dose-escalation trial of ivuxolimab. Adults with locally advanced or metastatic melanoma, renal cell, hepatocellular, or head and neck squamous cell carcinoma were enrolled in the trial. CD4+ and CD8+ T cells were sorted separately from peripheral blood before TCR sequencing. V and J are trimmed by 5 bases and 3 bases, and the gene matches miss 8 bases of the junction. From a lookup of the germline V gene, CDR1 and CDR2 are SGHTA and FQGNSA. Including the terminal cysteine and phenylalanine, the CDR3 comprises 16 residues. The sequence is cut down to CDR3 DNA, 48 bases in frame from base 1.

Recombination joined TRBV7-2 with TRBJ2-3; 10 central nucleotides agree with TRBD1. Sequenced material: CD4+ or CD8+ T cells sorted from blood, taken in a trial of the OX40 agonist ivuxolimab. The TCR was taken from an adult with an advanced solid tumor such as melanoma, head and neck, liver or kidney cancer. The CDR3 loop reads CASSRQGAVGTDTQYF. The nucleotides are TGTGCCAGCAGCCGACAGGGGGCGGTCGGAACAGATACGCAGTATTTT.